This entry concerns a single T cell receptor (beta chain). Its target is not known. Through a sample-barcoded 5' primer and a J-beta primer mix, a second PCR was run for roughly 7 to 11 cycles. TCRdb re-analysed the 5' RACE reads in MiXCR, keeping a single row per CDR3 protein. The table has 1.5 million to 2 million distinct CDR3 sequences, around half seen once. The record originates from a study of blood T cells in healthy people across ages. Across the study: Template switching recovered approximately one barcoded beta molecule for every two T cells. Study results and limitations: Any changes in expanded clonotypes were possibly confounded, as donor CMV status remained unknown.

V dropped 8 bases and J dropped 8 bases, with 15 bases sitting between them. This CDR3 is 13 amino acids long. CDR1 and CDR2 (germline): LNHNV, YYDKDF (reference sequence). The V call is TRBV15, the J call TRBJ1-4, with a possible D match to TRBD1 (5 bases). This clonotype originated in a middle-aged woman in good health. Input material: blood. The CDR3 protein is CATGRRVEEKLFF. CDR3 nucleotides: TGTGCCACCGGACGCAGGGTAGAGGAAAAACTGTTTTTT.